Here is one T cell receptor (beta chain) with its context. Data came from immunoSEQ multiplex PCR; TCRdb stores just in-frame clones and leaves some out. Here the sample spans tens of thousands of clones, about 90% being singletons. Germline CDR1 SGHTA, CDR2 FQGNSA. This CDR3 contains 17 residues. V lost 1 base to trimming and J lost 6 bases; unmatched junction nucleotides: 10. The sample originates from a study of OX40 agonist ivuxolimab in advanced cancers. Sequenced here: CD4+ or CD8+ T cells sorted from blood, sampled in a trial of the OX40 agonist ivuxolimab. The chain uses TRBV7-2 and TRBJ2-1, with 9 bases that match TRBD2. This TCR derives from an adult with an advanced solid tumor such as melanoma, head and neck, liver or kidney cancer. CDR3 DNA sequence: TGTGCCAGCAGCTTAGTTGCCGGGACTAGCCAATCCAATGAGCAGTTCTTC. It encodes CASSLVAGTSQSNEQFF.